This T cell receptor (beta chain) was found in a study of Tregs in tolerant kidney transplant recipients. The germline CDR1 and CDR2 sequences are SQVTM and ANQGSEA. The CDR3 extends over 12 amino acids. Trimming stripped 6 bases from V and 11 bases from J, with 19 bases between. Study outcomes and limitations: Few patients were studied, so findings need validation in larger groups. Tregs expanded with activated donor B cells seemed most donor-specific. Biological reproducibility was not directly addressed in this study.

Sequenced by immunoSEQ multiplex PCR; TCRdb stores in-frame clones only, minus some. The table has about 240,000 clones, more than 65% seen once. Thawed PBMCs were FACS-sorted into unstimulated CD4+CD25+CD127- regulatory T cells, CD4+CD25- non-regulatory cells, CD4 and CD8 cells. A word on this clone: The antigen is unknown.

The sample was CD4+ T cells from blood. This TCR was recovered from a human donor in good health. The chain combines TRBV29-1 with TRBJ1-1, with D possibly being TRBD1 (6 bases). CDR3 in amino acids: CSVQKGVSQAFF. CDR3 DNA sequence: TGCAGCGTCCAAAAGGGGGTCTCTCAGGCTTTCTTT. Filled out from reference TRBV29-1 and TRBJ1-1, the complete variable domain reads SAVISQKPSRDICQRGTSLTIQCQVDSQVTMMFWYRQQPGQSLTLIATANQGSEATYESGFVIDKFPISRPNLTFSTLTVSNMSPEDSSIYLCSVQKGVSQAFFGQGTRLTVV.